The 10 T cell receptor beta chains below were found in one sample sequenced in a study of blood T cell repertoires in COVID-19. The table came from immunoSEQ multiplex PCR; TCRdb's copy has only in-frame clones and leaves some out. The sample includes around 250,000 clones, roughly 86% of them seen just once. Sequencing was done on a sample of peripheral blood. All receptors derive from a man at least 80 years old with acute or convalescent COVID-19.

The V gene is TRBV25-1, the J gene TRBJ2-3; TRBD1 matches 12 bases. Trimming took 4 bases from V and 7 from J; bases not matched to a gene: 6. Germline values: CDR1 MGHDK, CDR2 SYGVNS. The CDR3 consists of 15 residues. The CDR3 DNA follows: TGTGCCAGCAGTGTCCGGGACAGGGGGCGTCATACGCAGTATTTT. Protein sequence: CASSVRDRGRHTQYF.

V usage is TRBV7-8 and J usage is TRBJ1-6; D is undetermined. CDR3 length: 13 residues. Germline CDR1 is SGHVS and CDR2 is FQNEAQ. V was cut by 4 bases and J by 7 bases, with 8 bases left in between. The CDR3 protein is CASSSLGNSPLHF. DNA for the CDR3: TGTGCCAGCAGCTCCCTGGGCAATTCACCCCTCCACTTT.

The table lists this clone with a few counts. The chain joins TRBV10-3 to TRBJ2-3, with unresolved D. Per germline, CDR1 ENHRY and CDR2 SYGVKD. The CDR3 length is 17 residues. V lost 0 bases, J lost 2 bases, and 15 bases lay in between. The CDR3 loop is CAISESLGKTITDTQYF. The CDR3 DNA reads TGTGCCATCAGTGAGTCGTTGGGCAAGACGATCACAGATACGCAGTATTTT.

The chain joins TRBV2 to TRBJ1-3; weak D call: TRBD1 (6 bases). This CDR3 is built from 15 residues. Per the germline V gene, CDR1 is SNHLY and CDR2 is FYNNEI. The V and J ends lost 6 bases and 4 bases respectively, with 16 bases between them. The CDR3 spells CASRRDPGAGNTIYF. The CDR3 DNA follows: TGTGCCAGCAGACGGGACCCAGGGGCCGGAAACACCATATATTTT.

J is TRBJ2-2 and V is TRBV5-8; TRBD2 might be the D (6 bases). Per the germline V gene, CDR1 is SGHTS and CDR2 is YDEGEE. Trimming removed 4 bases from V and 7 bases from J, with 11 bases in between. The length of the CDR3 is 13 residues. CDR3 DNA: TGTGCCAGCAGCACCTGGGGGGACGGGGAGCTGTTTTTT. Its protein is CASSTWGDGELFF. Drawing the rest from reference TRBV5-8 and TRBJ2-2, the complete variable domain is EAGVTQSPTHLIKTRGQQATLRCSPISGHTSVYWYQQALGLGLQFLLWYDEGEERNRGNFPPRFSGRQFPNYSSELNVNALELEDSALYLCASSTWGDGELFFGEGSRLTVL.

The chain uses TRBV28 and TRBJ1-4, with D perhaps matching TRBD1 (6 bases). Trimming took off 6 bases at V and 6 bases at J, with 14 bases between the two ends. Germline assignment: CDR1 MDHEN and CDR2 SYDVKM. There are 14 residues in the CDR3. CDR3 amino acids: CASSPLQGHEKLFF. The CDR3 DNA follows: TGTGCCAGCAGCCCCTTACAGGGACATGAAAAACTGTTTTTT.

This clone was counted a few times. This sequence joins TRBV2 and TRBJ1-2, with unresolved D. V gave up 3 bases and J gave up 7 bases, with 12 bases separating them. Per germline, CDR1 SNHLY and CDR2 FYNNEI. The CDR3 is 13 residues long. CDR3 in amino acids: CASSEAPGGGYTF. The CDR3 DNA is TGTGCCAGCAGTGAGGCTCCCGGAGGTGGCTACACCTTC.

The chain uses TRBV2 and TRBJ1-6; D is unresolved. Germline CDR1 SNHLY, CDR2 FYNNEI. This CDR3 has 13 amino acids. The V gene lost 4 bases and the J gene lost 11 bases, with 12 bases spanning the gap. CDR3 amino acids: CASSGTSEAPLHF. The CDR3 nucleotides read TGTGCCAGCAGTGGGACGTCGGAGGCACCCCTCCACTTT.

The V and J genes are TRBV27 and TRBJ2-7, with TRBD1 as a possible D gene (5 bases). V lost 4 bases, J lost 5 bases, and 18 bases lay in between. Germline CDR1 and CDR2: MNHEY and SMNVEV (reference sequence). The CDR3 contains 15 residues. The CDR3 loop reads CASSSVQESGHEQYF. The CDR3, as DNA: TGTGCCAGCAGTTCAGTACAGGAGTCTGGCCACGAGCAGTACTTC.

The chain joins TRBV7-2 to TRBJ1-1, with a possible D match to TRBD1 (5 bases). This CDR3 has 14 residues. Germline assignment: CDR1 SGHTA and CDR2 FQGNSA. Trimming removed 4 bases at V and 4 bases at J, with 13 bases between. The CDR3 DNA reads TGTGCCAGCAGCTCCCAGGGTAAGGGCACTGAAGCTTTCTTT. Its protein product is CASSSQGKGTEAFF.